The subject of this entry is one TCR beta chain. No antigen is known for it. The data belong to a study of regulatory T cells in long-lasting Graves disease. Arm-PCR of CDR3 regions and iRepertoire HTBI primers were the basis on which TCR beta libraries were built. MiXCR was run by TCRdb on the multiplex PCR reads, yielding one entry per CDR3 protein. The sample records 420,000 or so distinct CDR3 sequences, around 15% being singletons. Germline CDR1 SGHVS, CDR2 FQNEAQ. CDR3 length: 18 residues. V was pared by 0 bases and J by 0 bases, with 18 bases between. Study findings and constraints: Persistent Graves' patients showed a TCR diversity that was lower than that of newly diagnosed ones. The number of shared public clonotypes was higher in persistent patients (under 3,000) than new patients (over 900).

Described time point: newly diagnosed GD, antithyroid drugs for less than 3 months. The TCR library was prepared using RNA isolated from PBMCs. The sample was also linked to a second study, of T cells in Graves' hyperthyroidism and ophthalmopathy.

The chain employs TRBV7-8 and TRBJ2-7; TRBD1 is a possible D gene (6 bases). The input for sequencing was peripheral blood mononuclear cells (PBMCs), taken at new diagnosis, from a patient treated with antithyroid drugs. The TCR sequence derives from a woman between 18 and 29 years old with Graves disease. CDR3 in DNA: TGTGCCAGCAGCTTAGCCGACAGGAACCTTTTCCGCTCCTACGAGCAGTACTTC. This gives the protein CASSLADRNLFRSYEQYF.